Listed below are T cell receptor beta chains from one sample, sequenced in a study of patients and donors after allogeneic stem cell transplantation. TCRdb called the RT-PCR reads again in MiXCR, with one record for every CDR3 protein. The sample carries some 880,000 distinct CDR3 sequences, under 20% recorded once. What was sequenced was blood, either unsorted or a sorted T cell fraction (not recorded which). The receptor source for this set is a human donor who was either an allogeneic HSCT recipient or a stem cell or donor lymphocyte infusion donor (not recorded which). It is not recorded whose cells these are; they may come from a transplant donor. CDR3s include the opening cysteine and the closing phenylalanine or tryptophan.

v_call	cdr3_aa
TRBV21-1	CASSARALQETQYF
TRBV29-1	CSVQGADEKLFF
TRBV20-1	CSARSVGGRGTEAFF
TRBV12-3/TRBV12-4	CASSMTGITRREQYF
TRBV7-2	CASSLAGRGGEAFF
TRBV25-1	CASSEWTENEQFF
TRBV4-2	CASSQDLETGGTDTQYF
TRBV28	CASSFVGGEEETQYF
TRBV5-6	CASSSIKVDRGLETQYF
TRBV29-1	CSVGTSRFYEQYF
TRBV6-1	CASSADSTRRQETQYF
TRBV7-2	CASSSAPSGLAGYF
TRBV7-3	CASSPGRQYGYTF
TRBV5-1	CASSFKQGTDTQYF
TRBV28	CASSTQGNSYEQYF
TRBV12-3/TRBV12-4	CASGGDRAPMNTEAFF
TRBV12-3/TRBV12-4	CASSPPGAYSYEQYF
TRBV6-8	CAVRVGAPATNEKLFF
TRBV27	CASRVGRGSYNSPLHF
TRBV18	CASSPRTGIADTQYF
TRBV5-1	CASSSTGGAVTAFF
TRBV12-3/TRBV12-4	CASSPSTEYYEQYF
TRBV6-1	CASSGGGQGEETQYF
TRBV7-9	CASSRGLWSTYEQYF
TRBV7-2	CASSLMGRGGTDTQYF
TRBV20-1	CSAAGTLQETQYF
TRBV5-1	CASSLGGRIGGYTF
TRBV5-1	CASSLGTDYYGYTF
TRBV3-1	CASSQDFAAGGIDTQYF